Presented here are 5 T cell receptor beta chains from one specimen sequenced in a study of cytomegalovirus exposure and HLA in healthy donors. Researchers ran the PCR with 60 Vbeta and 13 Jbeta primers. TCRdb's table, derived via immunoSEQ multiplex PCR, lists solely in-frame clones and lacks some. The data contain roughly 150,000 clones, about 81% of them singletons. Source material: PBMCs. The source is a woman younger than 35 in good health and CMV-seronegative.

The gene calls are TRBV6-1 and TRBJ2-1; 8 bases are a match to TRBD1. The CDR3 contains 17 residues. Germline lookup yields CDR1 MNHNS and CDR2 SASEGT. Trimming took 2 bases from V and 0 from J; bases not matched to a gene: 6. The CDR3 spells CASSEYRGSSSYNEQFF. The CDR3 nucleotides are TGTGCCAGCAGTGAATACAGGGGGTCGAGCTCCTACAATGAGCAGTTCTTC.

V usage is TRBV5-1 and J usage is TRBJ2-7, with 9 nucleotides matching TRBD1. The germline CDR1 and CDR2 sequences are SGHRS and YFSETQ. This CDR3 is built from 17 residues. The trim removed 1 base at V and 6 bases at J, leaving 14 bases unmatched. Here the CDR3 reads CASSLNSGGQGAGEQYF. In nucleotides, the CDR3 is TGCGCCAGCAGCTTGAACTCGGGGGGACAGGGAGCCGGCGAGCAGTACTTC.

The chain couples TRBV5-1 to TRBJ1-6, with D possibly TRBD1 on 5 matching bases. The CDR3 loop spans 15 amino acids. Germline V gene sequence: CDR1 SGHRS, CDR2 YFSETQ. Trimming removed 4 bases from V and 3 bases from J, with 11 bases in between. The CDR3 nucleotides read TGCGCCAGCAGCCTCACTGACAGCTATAATTCACCCCTCCACTTT. Translation: CASSLTDSYNSPLHF.

V is TRBV27 and J is TRBJ2-7, with D hard to call. V lost 4 bases to trimming and J lost 0 bases, with 10 bases between them. From germline, CDR1 is MNHEY and CDR2 SMNVEV (reference sequence). The CDR3 loop spans 14 amino acids. The DNA of the CDR3 is TGTGCCAGCAGTTCCATCCCTAACTCCTACGAGCAGTACTTC. Protein sequence: CASSSIPNSYEQYF.

The chain uses TRBV6-4 and TRBJ2-1, with TRBD2 identical over 10 bases. Germline CDR1 MRHNA, CDR2 SNTAGT. Trimming removed 3 bases from V and 7 bases from J; junction bases left unmatched: 9. CDR3 length: 16 residues. The CDR3 DNA sequence: TGTGCCAGCAGTGATTCAGCGGGGGGGCCTAATAATGAGCAGTTCTTC. This translates into CASSDSAGGPNNEQFF.